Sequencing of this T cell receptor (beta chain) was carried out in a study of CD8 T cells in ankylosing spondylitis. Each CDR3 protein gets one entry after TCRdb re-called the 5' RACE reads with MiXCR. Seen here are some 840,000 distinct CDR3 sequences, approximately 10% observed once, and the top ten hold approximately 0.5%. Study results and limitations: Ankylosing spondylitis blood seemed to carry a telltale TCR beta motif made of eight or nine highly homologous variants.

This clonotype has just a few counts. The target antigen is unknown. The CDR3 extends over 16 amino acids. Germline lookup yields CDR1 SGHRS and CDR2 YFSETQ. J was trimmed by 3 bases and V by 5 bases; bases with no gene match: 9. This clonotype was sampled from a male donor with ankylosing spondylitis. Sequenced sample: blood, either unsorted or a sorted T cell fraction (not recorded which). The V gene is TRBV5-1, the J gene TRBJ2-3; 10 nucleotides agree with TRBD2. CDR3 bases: TGCGCCAGCAGGCCCTTGCTAGCGGGAGAAACAGATACGCAGTATTTT. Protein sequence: CASRPLLAGETDTQYF.